This entry lists 16 T cell receptor beta chains sequenced from one sample in a study of shared clonotypes between healthy human individuals. Sequenced by immunoSEQ multiplex PCR; TCRdb stores in-frame clones only, minus some. The sample contains 550,000 to 850,000 clones, 72% of which appear only once. Material: memory CD4+ T cells sorted from blood. Subset: CD45RA-negative fraction. These receptor sequences come from a woman aged 25-40 years in good health.

The chain recombines TRBV9 with TRBJ1-3; no reliable D call. V lost 0 bases, J lost 0 bases, and 10 bases lay in between. The CDR3 is 16 amino acids. Per the germline V gene, CDR1 is SGDLS and CDR2 is YYNGEE. CDR3 DNA: TGTGCCAGCAGCGTAGGGTTGCTACCCTCTGGAAACACCATATATTTT. Encoded protein: CASSVGLLPSGNTIYF.

A remark on this clone: One junction end does not reproduce the germline sequence, and a read error may be involved. The genes are TRBV5-1 and TRBJ2-3; 7 positions agree with TRBD2. The CDR3 is 14 amino acids. Looked up from germline, CDR1 is SGHRS and CDR2 is YFSETQ. The CDR3 spells CASRLASGPDTQYF. The CDR3, as DNA: TGCGCCAGCAGATTGGCTAGCGGTCCAGATACGCAGTATTTT. Together with reference TRBV5-1 and TRBJ2-3, the CDR3 gives the full variable domain: KAGVTQTPRYLIKTRGQQVTLSCSPISGHRSVSWYQQTPGQGLQFLFEYFSETQRNKGNFPGRFSGRQFSNSRSEMNVSTLELGDSALYLCASRLASGPDTQYFGPGTRLTVL.

The V gene is TRBV4-1, the J gene TRBJ2-1; D gene ambiguous. The V gene lost 3 bases and the J gene lost 2 bases, with 14 bases spanning the gap. The length of the CDR3 is 16 residues. CDR1 is MGHRA and CDR2 is YSYEKL in the germline V gene. CDR3 bases: TGCGCCAGCAGCCAGCCCCTCAAGGGCACCTACAATGAGCAGTTCTTC. It translates to CASSQPLKGTYNEQFF.

The chain carries TRBV14 and TRBJ2-1; 8 positions match TRBD2. The CDR3 is 15 residues long. Per germline, CDR1 SGHDN and CDR2 FVKESK. The J segment lost 4 bases and the V segment lost 4 bases, leaving 6 bases of the junction unmatched. CDR3 nucleotide sequence: TGTGCCAGCAGCCCCGGGACTAGTGGTTACAATGAGCAGTTCTTC. This encodes CASSPGTSGYNEQFF.

The V call is TRBV5-1, the J call TRBJ2-5, with 8 bases fitting TRBD2. Germline V gives CDR1 SGHRS, CDR2 YFSETQ. V was clipped by 7 bases and J by 5 bases; unmatched bases: 10. The CDR3 sequence is 14 residues long. CDR3 nucleotides: TGCGCCAGCGACCCGGGGGGGGCCCGGGAGACCCAGTACTTC. Protein sequence: CASDPGGARETQYF.

In DNA, the CDR3 is TGTGCCATCAGTGAGTCGAAAGTGGGGCAAAGGGGATACGAGCAGTACTTC. Amino acid sequence: CAISESKVGQRGYEQYF. The J gene is TRBJ2-7, the V gene TRBV10-3; maybe TRBD1 (5 bases). Trimming cost V 0 bases and J 4 bases, with 19 bases left between them. Per germline, CDR1 ENHRY and CDR2 SYGVKD. This CDR3 comprises 17 residues.

V usage is TRBV7-2 and J usage is TRBJ2-3; no definite D call. Trimming left V 0 bases short and J 6 bases short, with 13 bases between. Germline V CDR1 and CDR2: SGHTA, FQGNSA. This CDR3 is 15 amino acids long. As DNA, the CDR3 is TGTGCCAGCAGCTTAGCAGCGACGACTTCCGATACGCAGTATTTT. This translates into CASSLAATTSDTQYF.

The chain uses TRBV5-1 and TRBJ2-2, with 9 bases fitting TRBD1. The CDR3 consists of 14 residues. Germline loops: CDR1 SGHRS, CDR2 YFSETQ. The J segment lost 4 bases and the V segment lost 4 bases, leaving 2 bases of the junction unmatched. The DNA of the CDR3 is TGCGCCAGCAGCGTGGGACAGGGCACCGGGGAGCTGTTTTTT. Its protein is CASSVGQGTGELFF.

This clone was detected only a few times. The gene calls are TRBV27 and TRBJ2-7; 13 bases agree with TRBD2. Trimming at V came to 6 bases and at J to 3 bases, leaving 5 bases not matched to a gene. Germline CDR1 is MNHEY and CDR2 is SMNVEV (reference sequence). The CDR3 has 15 amino acids. CDR3 protein: CASSGRTSGSYEQYF. The CDR3 DNA sequence: TGTGCCAGCAGCGGACGGACTAGCGGGAGCTACGAGCAGTACTTC.

The chain links TRBV7-9 to TRBJ1-1; D may be TRBD1 (5 bases). The CDR3 totals 14 residues. The germline V gene has CDR1 SEHNR and CDR2 FQNEAQ (reference sequence). V dropped 3 bases and J dropped 5 bases, with 13 bases sitting between them. The CDR3 spells CASSLEERGTEAFF. CDR3 sequence (DNA): TGTGCCAGCAGCTTGGAAGAGAGGGGAACTGAAGCTTTCTTT. Combining the CDR3 with reference TRBV7-9 and TRBJ1-1 gives the whole variable domain DTGVSQNPRHKITKRGQNVTFRCDPISEHNRLYWYRQTLGQGPEFLTYFQNEAQLEKSRLLSDRFSAERPKGSFSTLEIQRTEQGDSAMYLCASSLEERGTEAFFGQGTRLTVV.

The gene calls are TRBV2 and TRBJ1-5; D unclear. Germline loops: CDR1 SNHLY, CDR2 FYNNEI. The CDR3 spans 15 residues. V shed 1 base and J shed 7 bases, with 14 bases lying between them. The CDR3 here is CASSEVWQSGQPQHF. As DNA, the CDR3 is TGTGCCAGCAGTGAAGTGTGGCAGTCCGGCCAGCCCCAGCATTTT.

With respect to this clone: This may be a read error, as it is one base from a much larger clone. This specimen includes other DNA sequences encoding the same CDR3. The chain carries TRBV29-1 and TRBJ2-5, with a possible D match to TRBD1 (7 bases). The DNA matches TRBJ2-7 better at its end, which makes the J call doubtful. Germline V lookup: CDR1 SQVTM, CDR2 ANQGSEA. The CDR3 contains 15 residues. CDR3 coding DNA: TGCAGTGTTGAGGGGGCCGCGGGACAATTCTACGAGCAGTACTTC. Translated: CSVEGAAGQFYEQYF.

With regard to this clone: Other DNA sequences within the sample encode an identical CDR3. This chain uses TRBV18 with TRBJ2-1; 7 bases agree with TRBD1. The CDR3 is 14 amino acids. V shed 6 bases and J 0 bases; nucleotides not matched to a gene: 2. Germline V gives CDR1 KGHSH, CDR2 LQKENI. In DNA form, the CDR3 reads TGTGCCAGCTCCCCAGGGGGCTCCTACAATGAGCAGTTCTTC. As protein: CASSPGGSYNEQFF. The full variable domain, rest sourced from reference TRBV18 and TRBJ2-1, is NAGVMQNPRHLVRRRGQEARLRCSPMKGHSHVYWYRQLPEEGLKFMVYLQKENIIDESGMPKERFSAEFPKEGPSILRIQQVVRGDSAAYFCASSPGGSYNEQFFGPGTRLTVL.

This sequence joins TRBV19 and TRBJ2-5, with 7 bases fitting TRBD1. The CDR3 runs to 15 residues. Germline V lookup: CDR1 LNHDA, CDR2 SQIVND (reference sequence). J gave up 2 bases and V 4 bases, and 7 bases lay outside the gene matches. CDR3 nucleotide sequence: TGTGCCAGTAGTAAAAACGAGGGGGCTCAAGAGACCCAGTACTTC. This translates into CASSKNEGAQETQYF.

This CDR3 is CASSEALRTGGLYYEQYF. In DNA form, the CDR3 reads TGTGCCAGCAGTGAAGCGCTTCGTACCGGGGGACTCTACTACGAGCAGTACTTC. The chain employs TRBV6-1 and TRBJ2-7; weak D call: TRBD2 (6 bases). Trimming took 0 bases from V and 3 from J, leaving 21 bases between them. The CDR3 extends over 18 amino acids. Germline V gene sequence: CDR1 MNHNS, CDR2 SASEGT.

This rearrangement joins TRBV20-1 to TRBJ2-5; D is uncertain. The tail of the sequence fits TRBJ2-7 better, so the J call may be wrong. The CDR3 is made up of 10 amino acids. Per the germline V gene, CDR1 is DFQATT and CDR2 is SNEGSKA (reference sequence). The CDR3: CSAMYYEQYF. In DNA form, the CDR3 reads TGCAGTGCTATGTATTACGAGCAGTACTTC.